The TCR beta chain under discussion was sequenced for a study of blood T cell repertoires in COVID-19. The CDR3 has 14 amino acids. The germline V gene has CDR1 SGHRS and CDR2 YFSETQ. V gave up 4 bases and J gave up 4 bases; unmatched junction bases: 6. Original handling: Scientists estimated how many nucleated cells there were by amplifying reference gene primers. Repertoires were generated with immunoSEQ multiplex PCR, while TCRdb's copy carries only in-frame clones and drops some. The D gene and trimming were derived from the DNA, and the V and J assignments and clone size from that table. The profile covers about 230,000 clones, with roughly 84% appearing a single time and about 4.2% taken by the ten largest.

The chain joins TRBV5-1 to TRBJ1-2; 8 bases map to TRBD1. The receptor comes from a man aged 50-59 years with active or convalescent COVID-19. Sequencing used peripheral blood. The CDR3 region is CASSPGQVGYGYTF. The CDR3 DNA sequence: TGCGCCAGCAGCCCGGGACAGGTCGGCTATGGCTACACCTTC.